The 25 T cell receptor beta chains below were found in one sample sequenced in a study of CD8 T cells in Susac syndrome. RNA amounts of roughly 0.5 to 1 ug underwent reverse transcription with random hexamers. Using its own MiXCR run on the immunoSEQ multiplex PCR reads, TCRdb lists one record per CDR3 protein. Of 200,000 to 300,000 distinct CDR3 sequences listed, 93% are singletons. Sequencing was done on a sample of CD4+ T cells from PBMCs. Source of these receptors: a human donor with multiple sclerosis.

This clonotype appeared once. V and J are TRBV30 and TRBJ1-4; D is undetermined. V was pared by 0 bases and J by 5 bases, with 13 bases between. CDR1 GTSNPN and CDR2 SVGIG come from the germline V gene (reference sequence). The CDR3 extends over 15 amino acids. CDR3 sequence: CAWSVRGLLNEKLFF. CDR3 nucleotide sequence: TGTGCCTGGAGTGTACGAGGTCTACTCAATGAAAAACTGTTTTTT.

The chain employs TRBV6-5 and TRBJ2-5; TRBD2 agrees at 9 bases. Germline CDR1 MNHEY, CDR2 SVGAGI. The CDR3 covers 16 residues. The ends lost 2 bases at V and 5 bases at J; junction bases unmatched: 9. This chain's CDR3 is CASSYPLAGGEETQYF. CDR3 nucleotides: TGTGCCAGCAGTTACCCCCTGGCGGGGGGGGAGGAGACCCAGTACTTC.

Comment on this clonotype: Because the CDR3 is missing its conserved closing phenylalanine or tryptophan, this is likely a read error. The chain combines TRBV5-1 with TRBJ2-5, with 7 bases matching TRBD1. V lost 5 bases and J lost 2; bases outside the gene matches: 12. Germline assignment: CDR1 SGHRS and CDR2 YFSETQ. The CDR3 runs 16 residues. CDR3 amino acids: CASRAYTGTAQETQYL. CDR3 sequence (DNA): TGCGCCAGCAGGGCCTATACCGGGACAGCACAAGAGACCCAGTACTTG.

A single count supports this clonotype. V is TRBV7-9 and J is TRBJ1-1; D ambiguous. CDR1 is SEHNR and CDR2 is FQNEAQ in the germline V gene (reference sequence). V lost 8 bases and J lost 4, with 5 bases in between. This CDR3 contains 10 residues. The CDR3 is CASDGTEAFF. Written as DNA, the CDR3 is TGTGCCAGCGACGGCACTGAAGCTTTCTTT.

The chain links TRBV5-1 to TRBJ2-2; the D gene is possibly TRBD1 (6 bases). The CDR3 runs to 17 residues. Between the trimmed V and J ends, which lost 0 bases and 4 bases, there was a span of 16 bases. Looked up from germline, CDR1 is SGHRS and CDR2 is YFSETQ. Written as DNA, the CDR3 is TGCGCCAGCAGCTTGGAGGGGGTAGCTGGCATCACCGGGGAGCTGTTTTTT. Encoded protein: CASSLEGVAGITGELFF.

The rearrangement joins TRBV30 to TRBJ1-2, with TRBD1 identical over 9 bases. This CDR3 spans 14 amino acids. V was pared by 5 bases and J by 5 bases, with 9 bases of the junction left unmatched. Per germline, CDR1 GTSNPN and CDR2 SVGIG (reference sequence). As DNA, the CDR3 is TGTGCCTGGTTGAACAGGGGGCGTCGGTATGGCTACACCTTC. It yields the protein CAWLNRGRRYGYTF. Combining the CDR3 with reference TRBV30 and TRBJ1-2 gives the whole variable domain SQTIHQWPATLVQPVGSPLSLECTVEGTSNPNLYWYRQAAGRGLQLLFYSVGIGQISSEVPQNLSASRPQDRQFILSSKKLLLSDSGFYLCAWLNRGRRYGYTFGSGTRLTVV.

This clonotype was recorded only once. The chain is built from TRBV14 and TRBJ2-5; no reliable D call. The germline V and J ends were trimmed by 1 base and 5 bases, with 14 bases remaining between them. Germline V gives CDR1 SGHDN, CDR2 FVKESK. This CDR3 has 15 residues. The CDR3 loop is CASSQGATGPETQYF. DNA of the CDR3: TGTGCCAGCAGCCAAGGGGCGACGGGTCCGGAGACCCAGTACTTC.

The chain combines TRBV3-1 with TRBJ2-7, with D tentatively TRBD2 (6 bases). The CDR3 has 15 residues. Germline V gene lookup returns CDR1 LGHDT and CDR2 YNNKEL (reference sequence). The V end lost 1 base, the J end lost 2 bases, and 12 bases lay between the germline ends. The CDR3 DNA is TGTGCCAGCAGCCAAGGAACGGGAGAGACCTACGAGCAGTACTTC. Translating it yields CASSQGTGETYEQYF.

The rearrangement uses TRBV28 and TRBJ1-5; no clear D. This CDR3 has 14 residues. CDR1 is MDHEN and CDR2 is SYDVKM in the germline V gene. The V and J ends lost 3 bases and 3 bases respectively, with 9 bases between them. The CDR3 DNA reads as TGTGCCAGCAGTTTGGGATTTCCCAATCAGCCCCAGCATTTT. Translated, it gives CASSLGFPNQPQHF.

This chain connects TRBV6-2 or TRBV6-3 to TRBJ2-5; D tentatively reads TRBD1 or TRBD2 (5 bases each). The V end was cut by 4 bases, the J end by 2 bases, with 11 bases between. The CDR3 consists of 14 residues. CDR1 and CDR2 (germline): MNHEY, SVGEGT. The CDR3 nucleotides read TGTGCCAGCAGTTCGCCGGGACGTCAAGAGACCCAGTACTTC. Protein sequence: CASSSPGRQETQYF.

CDR3 amino acids: CASSYGVRSTNEQFF. The CDR3 DNA follows: TGTGCCAGCAGTTACGGGGTTAGATCCACCAATGAGCAGTTCTTC. The genes are TRBV6-5 and TRBJ2-1; no reliable D call. CDR1 is MNHEY and CDR2 is SVGAGI in the germline V gene. V was trimmed by 2 bases and J by 6 bases, leaving 14 bases between them. This CDR3 contains 15 residues.

The J gene is TRBJ2-1, the V gene TRBV5-1, with TRBD2 identical over 9 bases. This CDR3 is built from 15 residues. Trimming removed 7 bases from V and 6 bases from J; junction bases left unmatched: 11. Germline CDR1 SGHRS, CDR2 YFSETQ. The CDR3 region is CASHIIAGVSNEQFF. For the CDR3, the DNA is TGCGCCAGCCATATCATAGCGGGAGTTAGCAATGAGCAGTTCTTC.

The chain combines TRBV3-1 with TRBJ2-3, with 7 positions matching TRBD2. Germline CDR1 LGHDT, CDR2 YNNKEL (reference sequence). The CDR3 runs to 16 residues. Trimming removed 1 base from V and 0 bases from J; junction bases left unmatched: 4. The CDR3: CASSQVRGGSTDTQYF. For the CDR3, the DNA is TGTGCCAGCAGCCAAGTGAGGGGAGGGAGCACAGATACGCAGTATTTT.

The chain has TRBV20-1 and TRBJ1-5; no definite D call. Trimming stripped 3 bases from V and 3 bases from J, with 12 bases between. Germline V gene lookup returns CDR1 DFQATT and CDR2 SNEGSKA (reference sequence). The CDR3 totals 14 residues. The CDR3: CSARDPMDNQPQHF. CDR3 DNA sequence: TGCAGTGCTAGGGACCCCATGGACAATCAGCCCCAGCATTTT.

This clonotype was found once. This rearrangement joins TRBV5-1 to TRBJ1-4; D is unresolved. CDR1 and CDR2 from the germline V gene are SGHRS and YFSETQ. The CDR3 is 14 residues long. V was pared by 3 bases and J by 3 bases, with 9 bases between. DNA for the CDR3: TGCGCCAGCAGCTCCTCTCTAGCTAATGAAAAACTGTTTTTT. Translation: CASSSSLANEKLFF.

V usage is TRBV3-1 and J usage is TRBJ2-3, with no clear D. This CDR3 contains 14 residues. Between the trimmed V and J ends, which lost 3 bases and 4 bases, there was a span of 11 bases. Per germline, CDR1 LGHDT and CDR2 YNNKEL (reference sequence). CDR3 nucleotide sequence: TGTGCCAGCAGCCAGAGCCGATCCTCAGATACGCAGTATTTT. Protein: CASSQSRSSDTQYF.

This clonotype is a singleton in its sample. The chain couples TRBV6-5 to TRBJ1-2; maybe TRBD1 (5 bases). Trimming cost V 11 bases and J 5 bases, with 15 bases left between them. This CDR3 is built from 12 residues. CDR1 is MNHEY and CDR2 is SVGAGI in the germline V gene. The CDR3 reads CAGAPDGYGYTF. The CDR3 DNA reads TGTGCCGGGGCACCCGACGGATATGGCTACACCTTC.

The V gene is TRBV6-1, the J gene TRBJ2-4, with 7 positions matching TRBD1. CDR1 and CDR2 from the germline V gene are MNHNS and SASEGT. V lost 7 bases to trimming and J lost 0 bases; unmatched junction nucleotides: 3. The CDR3 has 14 residues. The CDR3 loop is CASNGQVAKNIQYF. CDR3 nucleotides: TGTGCCAGCAATGGACAGGTAGCCAAAAACATTCAGTACTTC.

J is TRBJ2-2 and V is TRBV7-6; perhaps TRBD1 as D (6 bases). Germline lookup yields CDR1 SGHVS and CDR2 FNYEAQ. CDR3 length: 14 amino acids. V lost 4 bases and J 6 bases, leaving 12 bases between the germline ends. CDR3 nucleotides: TGTGCCAGCAGCTCTACGGACAGCCCCGGGGAGCTGTTTTTT. As protein: CASSSTDSPGELFF.

The rearrangement joins TRBV28 to TRBJ1-1; possibly TRBD1 for D (6 bases). The CDR3 runs to 14 residues. Trimming cost V 6 bases and J 1 base, with 12 bases left between them. Germline values: CDR1 MDHEN, CDR2 SYDVKM. The CDR3 is CASRSPGQNTEAFF. The CDR3 DNA reads TGTGCCAGCAGGTCTCCGGGACAGAACACTGAAGCTTTCTTT.

V and J are TRBV30 and TRBJ1-5, with unresolved D. CDR3 length: 14 residues. V dropped 1 base and J dropped 4 bases, with 11 bases sitting between them. Germline CDR1 and CDR2: GTSNPN and SVGIG (reference sequence). The CDR3 DNA is TGTGCCTGGAGTGCTGGACGTAAAAATCAGCCCCAGCATTTT. As protein: CAWSAGRKNQPQHF.

J is TRBJ2-5 and V is TRBV20-1; either TRBD1 or TRBD2 may fit D (6 bases each). The germline V gene has CDR1 DFQATT and CDR2 SNEGSKA (reference sequence). Trimming took off 0 bases at V and 4 bases at J, with 9 bases between the two ends. CDR3 size: 13 residues. CDR3 DNA: TGCAGTGCTAGAGAAGGGGGGCCAGAGACCCAGTACTTC. Translation gives CSAREGGPETQYF.

The chain is built from TRBV15 and TRBJ1-3; D possibly corresponds to TRBD1 (6 bases). The CDR3 length is 17 residues. V was shortened by 3 bases and J by 0 bases, with 15 bases between the two germline ends. CDR1 LNHNV and CDR2 YYDKDF come from the germline V gene (reference sequence). The CDR3 loop reads CATSRSSQGSSGNTIYF. DNA for the CDR3: TGTGCCACCAGCAGGAGTTCCCAGGGGTCCTCTGGAAACACCATATATTTT.

This sequence joins TRBV9 and TRBJ2-5; TRBD2 agrees at 8 bases. J lost 3 bases, V lost 7 bases, and 11 bases had no gene match. This CDR3 comprises 15 residues. Germline assignment: CDR1 SGDLS and CDR2 YYNGEE. In DNA form, the CDR3 reads TGTGCCAGCGGAGGGGGGAGCGGGAGTAAAGAGACCCAGTACTTC. This encodes CASGGGSGSKETQYF.

A single count supports this clonotype. The chain recombines TRBV18 with TRBJ1-5, with D uncertain. The CDR3 spans 14 residues. CDR1 is KGHSH and CDR2 is LQKENI in the germline V gene. Between the trimmed V and J ends, which lost 8 bases and 0 bases, there was a span of 11 bases. CDR3 DNA sequence: TGTGCCAGCACTAGCTCCTATAGCAATCAGCCCCAGCATTTT. Its translation is CASTSSYSNQPQHF.